A selection of T cell receptor beta chains follows, all from one sample in a study of type 1 regulatory T cells. TCRdb re-called the reads with MiXCR, one entry per CDR3 protein. In the table there are approximately 100,000 distinct CDR3 sequences, around a third of which are singletons. The sample taken for sequencing was CD4+ T cells, either the whole sample or a sorted fraction (not recorded which). The receptors derive from a human donor in good health. Each CDR3 is given with its conserved first and last residue. The D gene is left open where the match is weak. Where a row states a size, it is once, few, many or the class of an expanded clone; other rows omit it.

clone_size | cdr3_length | j_call | d_call | v_call | cdr3_aa | cdr3_nt
- | 13 | TRBJ2-3 | - | TRBV7-2 | CASSYSTEDTQYF | TGTGCCAGCAGCTACTCCACAGAGGATACGCAGTATTTT
- | 19 | TRBJ2-6 | TRBD1 | TRBV6-2/TRBV6-3 | CASSYSTAGQGAGANVLTF | TGTGCCAGCAGTTACTCGACGGCTGGACAGGGAGCTGGGGCCAACGTCCTGACTTTC
- | 16 | TRBJ2-5 | - | TRBV11-1 | CASSFPGDGDQETQYF | TGTGCCAGCAGCTTCCCGGGAGATGGTGACCAAGAGACCCAGTACTTC
- | 16 | TRBJ2-4 | TRBD2 | TRBV30 | CAWSWTGGGAKNIQYF | TGTGCCTGGAGTTGGACCGGCGGGGGGGCCAAAAACATTCAGTACTTC
few | 18 | TRBJ2-1 | TRBD2 | TRBV29-1 | CSGEGGAAPSGGDNEQFF | TGCAGCGGGGAGGGTGGAGCAGCCCCTAGCGGGGGAGACAATGAGCAGTTCTTC
few | 18 | TRBJ2-2 | - | TRBV10-3 | CAISDPHSGKENTGELFF | TGTGCCATCAGTGACCCTCATAGTGGAAAGGAGAACACCGGGGAGCTGTTTTTT
few | 17 | TRBJ2-7 | TRBD2 | TRBV18 | CASSLRGLAAVSYEQYF | TGTGCCAGCTCACTAAGGGGACTAGCGGCAGTCTCCTACGAGCAGTACTTC
- | 11 | TRBJ2-7 | - | TRBV20-1 | CSATGDYEQYF | TGCAGTGCTACAGGGGACTACGAGCAGTACTTC
many | 13 | TRBJ2-5 | TRBD1 | TRBV7-2 | CASSPTGGETQYF | TGTGCCAGCAGCCCAACAGGGGGCGAGACCCAGTACTTC
few | 15 | TRBJ2-7 | - | TRBV28 | CASSSPGLLTYEQYF | TGTGCCAGCAGTTCCCCTGGACTCCTAACCTACGAGCAGTACTTC
- | 14 | TRBJ2-2 | TRBD1 | TRBV29-1 | CSVVEDRAFGELFF | TGCAGCGTTGTAGAGGACAGGGCCTTCGGGGAGCTGTTTTTT
few | 15 | TRBJ2-7 | - | TRBV5-6 | CASSPTGGEDYEQYF | TGTGCCAGCAGCCCCACCGGTGGTGAGGACTACGAGCAGTACTTC
- | 13 | TRBJ2-2 | - | TRBV7-2 | CASGILNTGELFF | TGTGCCAGCGGGATTTTAAACACCGGGGAGCTGTTTTTT
few | 15 | TRBJ2-7 | TRBD1 | TRBV12-3/TRBV12-4 | CASRAGTGLFGEQYF | TGTGCCAGCAGAGCCGGGACAGGGTTGTTCGGCGAGCAGTACTTC
- | 15 | TRBJ2-1 | TRBD2 | TRBV7-8 | CASSWSSGGGNEQFF | TGTGCCAGCAGCTGGTCTAGCGGGGGGGGCAATGAGCAGTTCTTC
- | 16 | TRBJ2-1 | TRBD2 | TRBV6-1 | CASSEASSGKYNEQFF | TGTGCCAGCAGTGAAGCGTCTAGCGGGAAATACAATGAGCAGTTCTTC
- | 16 | TRBJ1-2 | TRBD1 | TRBV3-1 | CASSHLPGQGQGGYTF | TGTGCCAGCAGCCACCTTCCGGGACAGGGCCAAGGCGGCTACACCTTC
- | 17 | TRBJ2-6 | TRBD2 | TRBV6-2/TRBV6-3 | CASSYTSGLSGANVLTF | TGTGCCAGCAGTTATACTAGCGGACTCTCTGGGGCCAACGTCCTGACTTTC
- | 15 | TRBJ2-2 | - | TRBV30 | CAWSPNSAMAGELFF | TGTGCCTGGTCGCCGAACTCCGCAATGGCCGGGGAGCTGTTTTTT
- | 12 | TRBJ2-7 | - | TRBV29-1 | CSVEDSNYEQYF | TGCAGCGTTGAGGACAGTAACTACGAGCAGTACTTC
- | 16 | TRBJ2-7 | - | TRBV5-1 | CASSLRSSISPYEQYF | TGCGCCAGCAGCTTGAGGTCGTCTATTTCCCCCTACGAGCAGTACTTC
once | 13 | TRBJ2-5 | TRBD1 | TRBV29-1 | CSGGQGAGKTQYF | TGCAGCGGGGGACAGGGGGCGGGGAAGACCCAGTACTTC
- | 14 | TRBJ2-7 | TRBD1 | TRBV5-1 | CASSLGQGIYEQYF | TGCGCCAGCAGCTTGGGACAGGGTATCTACGAGCAGTACTTC
- | 13 | TRBJ1-2 | - | TRBV6-2/TRBV6-3 | CASTKQGIYGYTF | TGTGCCAGCACCAAGCAGGGGATCTATGGCTACACCTTC
- | 15 | TRBJ2-1 | - | TRBV7-9 | CASSSGEGPHNEQFF | TGTGCCAGCAGCTCAGGCGAGGGACCCCACAATGAGCAGTTCTTC
- | 15 | TRBJ2-6 | - | TRBV5-5 | CASSFRGHGANVLTF | TGTGCCAGCAGCTTCCGGGGGCATGGGGCCAACGTCCTGACTTTC
- | 12 | TRBJ2-7 | - | TRBV6-5 | CASTPEVGEQYF | TGTGCCAGCACCCCCGAGGTCGGCGAGCAGTACTTC
- | 14 | TRBJ2-3 | - | TRBV5-1 | CASSFNPYTDTQYF | TGCGCCAGCAGCTTTAACCCATACACAGATACGCAGTATTTT
- | 15 | TRBJ1-1 | TRBD1 | TRBV7-2 | CASSPLGQGYTEAFF | TGTGCCAGCAGTCCTCTCGGACAGGGCTACACTGAAGCTTTCTTT
few | 17 | TRBJ2-7 | TRBD2 | TRBV15 | CATSRDLKVAGFYEQYF | TGTGCCACCAGCAGAGATCTAAAGGTAGCGGGATTCTACGAGCAGTACTTC
- | 14 | TRBJ2-1 | - | TRBV2 | CASSEQGSYNEQFF | TGTGCCAGCAGTGAACAGGGTTCTTACAATGAGCAGTTCTTC
few | 14 | TRBJ2-3 | TRBD2 | TRBV19 | CASSLAGGSDTQYF | TGTGCCAGTAGTCTGGCGGGAGGGTCAGATACGCAGTATTTT
few | 15 | TRBJ1-5 | - | TRBV6-2/TRBV6-3 | CASSYGDGNLWPQHF | TGTGCCAGCAGTTACGGGGACGGAAACCTCTGGCCCCAGCATTTT
few | 16 | TRBJ2-2 | TRBD1 | TRBV18 | CASSPTEGAYTGELFF | TGTGCCAGCTCACCCACTGAGGGGGCCTACACCGGGGAGCTGTTTTTT
- | 12 | TRBJ2-5 | - | TRBV19 | CASRAGQETQYF | TGTGCCAGTAGGGCGGGGCAAGAGACCCAGTACTTC
- | 14 | TRBJ1-5 | TRBD1 | TRBV19 | CASSGTAGNQPQHF | TGTGCCAGTAGTGGGACAGCGGGCAATCAGCCCCAGCATTTT
few | 14 | TRBJ2-7 | - | TRBV20-1 | CSARFLAPRYEQYF | TGCAGTGCTAGGTTCCTAGCGCCCCGGTACGAGCAGTACTTC
- | 16 | TRBJ2-3 | TRBD2 | TRBV6-6 | CARSYGTSGGRDTQYF | TGTGCCCGCAGTTACGGGACTAGCGGAGGTAGAGATACGCAGTATTTT
- | 14 | TRBJ2-7 | TRBD2 | TRBV20-1 | CSASRLAEAYEQYF | TGCAGTGCTAGTAGGCTAGCGGAAGCCTACGAGCAGTACTTC
few | 16 | TRBJ2-7 | - | TRBV7-8 | CASSAGSGRLYPEQYF | TGTGCCAGCAGCGCCGGATCCGGGCGCCTCTACCCCGAGCAGTACTTC
many | 12 | TRBJ2-3 | TRBD2 | TRBV6-5 | CASKGTSGSKYF | TGTGCCAGCAAAGGGACTAGCGGGAGCAAGTATTTT
few | 17 | TRBJ2-1 | - | TRBV4-3 | CASSQDLGFGHYNEQFF | TGCGCCAGCAGCCAAGATCTGGGGTTCGGACACTACAATGAGCAGTTCTTC
- | 15 | TRBJ2-2 | - | TRBV6-5 | CASRDSQLLTGELFF | TGTGCCAGCAGGGACAGCCAGCTCCTCACCGGGGAGCTGTTTTTT
- | 13 | TRBJ2-5 | - | TRBV9 | CASSAGLRETQYF | TGTGCCAGCAGCGCGGGGCTGCGGGAGACCCAGTACTTC
- | 15 | TRBJ2-1 | TRBD2 | TRBV7-2 | CASSPRLAGNNEQFF | TGTGCCAGCAGCCCCCGACTAGCGGGAAACAATGAGCAGTTCTTC
- | 15 | TRBJ2-3 | TRBD2 | TRBV12-3/TRBV12-4 | CASRLGGLGSDTQYF | TGTGCCAGCAGACTTGGGGGACTAGGGTCAGATACGCAGTATTTT
- | 14 | TRBJ2-2 | TRBD2 | TRBV6-1 | CASSAGGSTGELFF | TGTGCCAGCAGTGCGGGAGGGAGCACCGGGGAGCTGTTTTTT